The 11 T cell receptor beta chains reported below all come from one sample, sequenced in a study of read filtering for tumor transcriptome and immune sequencing. Molecular barcoded adaptors covering alpha/delta and beta/gamma chains were used on roughly 370 ng RNA. TCRdb called the reads again in MiXCR, with one record for every CDR3 protein. The sample includes tens of thousands of distinct CDR3 sequences, approximately 14% seen only once; the top ten take about 42%. The sequencing sample was made of a population of CD138-negative cells sorted from bone marrow. Receptors originate from a donor aged 40 or older with multiple myeloma.

This clonotype was detected many times. This chain joins TRBV4-3 and TRBJ2-1; 13 nucleotides match TRBD2. The CDR3 runs 15 residues. The ends lost 3 bases at V and 9 bases at J; junction bases unmatched: 5. From germline, CDR1 is LGHNA and CDR2 YSLEER. DNA for the CDR3: TGCGCCAGCAGCCAGGGGGGACTAGCGGGATTTGAGCAGTTCTTC. Encoded protein: CASSQGGLAGFEQFF.

Ten or more counts support this clonotype. In this CDR3 the conserved last residue, phenylalanine or tryptophan, is missing, so a read error is likely. The J gene is TRBJ1-6, the V gene TRBV20-1; 10 positions agree with TRBD1. Germline assignment: CDR1 DFQATT and CDR2 SNEGSKA (reference sequence). With V trimmed by 1 base and J by 9 bases, 6 bases remained unmatched. There are 15 residues in the CDR3. DNA of the CDR3: TGCAGTGCTAGAGCCGTGGGACAGGGGACTTCACCCCTCCACCTT. Residues: CSARAVGQGTSPLHL.

This clonotype was recorded many times. The V and J genes are TRBV24-1 and TRBJ2-1; D gene unclear. The CDR3 extends over 12 amino acids. Trimming cost V 0 bases and J 7 bases, with 3 bases left between them. Germline V CDR1 and CDR2: KGHDR, SFDVKD. CDR3 residues: CATSDLSNEQFF. CDR3 DNA: TGTGCCACCAGTGATTTGAGTAATGAGCAGTTCTTC.

This clonotype was seen only a few times. J is TRBJ2-1 and V is TRBV28; a weak D match, TRBD2 (6 bases). The germline CDR1 and CDR2 sequences are MDHEN and SYDVKM. The CDR3 runs 16 residues. V was trimmed by 6 bases and J by 9 bases, leaving 24 bases between them. The chain's CDR3 is CASRSVGDSKRGEQFF. The DNA of the CDR3 is TGTGCCAGCAGGTCTGTGGGGGACTCTAAAAGGGGTGAGCAGTTCTTC.

The table lists this clonotype with many counts. V is TRBV11-1 and J is TRBJ2-7, with D perhaps assigned TRBD1 or TRBD2 (6 bases each). Trimming stripped 2 bases from V and 3 bases from J, with 11 bases between. The CDR3 loop spans 14 amino acids. Germline V gives CDR1 SGHAT, CDR2 FQDESV (reference sequence). The CDR3 DNA reads TGTGCCAGCAGCTTATTGGGGGGCCTCTACGAGCAGTACTTC. It is translated as CASSLLGGLYEQYF.

This clonotype was picked up many times. The chain couples TRBV7-2 to TRBJ2-7; weak D call: TRBD2 (6 bases). Looked up from germline, CDR1 is SGHTA and CDR2 is FQGNSA. This CDR3 region has 14 residues. Trimming left V 5 bases short and J 3 bases short, with 14 bases between. CDR3 nucleotide sequence: TGTGCCAGCAGCCCTGGGTTGCGGGACTACGAGCAGTACTTC. It specifies CASSPGLRDYEQYF.

With regard to this clonotype: This could be a read error, since a much larger clone is one nucleotide away. This is likely a read error, given that the CDR3 carries no conserved phenylalanine or tryptophan at its end. The V call is TRBV19, the J call TRBJ2-2, with 11 bases fitting TRBD2. Germline V CDR1 and CDR2: LNHDA, SQIVND (reference sequence). The J segment lost 6 bases and the V segment lost 6 bases, leaving 3 bases of the junction unmatched. The length of the CDR3 is 14 residues. The CDR3 nucleotides are TGTGCCAGTAGACTAGCGGGAGTGGCCGGGGAGCTGTTTTCT. Protein sequence: CASRLAGVAGELFS.

This clonotype was seen at least ten times. This chain connects TRBV7-3 to TRBJ2-3, with 12 bases fitting TRBD2. CDR1 SGHTA and CDR2 FQGTGA come from the germline V gene. The CDR3 runs to 17 residues. The V and J ends lost 5 bases and 2 bases, in that order; junction bases with no gene match: 8. The CDR3 nucleotides are TGTGCCAGCAGCCGCCGGACTAGCGGGATCCACACAGATACGCAGTATTTT. Its translation: CASSRRTSGIHTDTQYF.

The table lists this clonotype with many counts. The rearrangement joins TRBV27 to TRBJ2-3, with D perhaps TRBD1 (5 bases). The V gene lost 7 bases and the J gene lost 6 bases, with 8 bases spanning the gap. CDR1 and CDR2 from the germline V gene are MNHEY and SMNVEV (reference sequence). This CDR3 has 11 residues. The CDR3 nucleotides read TGTGCCAGCAAGGGGCAGGATACGCAGTATTTT. Protein product: CASKGQDTQYF.

This clonotype was found a few times. A much larger clone is a single base away; this may be a read error. This rearrangement joins TRBV14 to TRBJ2-2, with D possibly being TRBD2 (5 bases). Germline V gene lookup returns CDR1 SGHDN and CDR2 FVKESK. This CDR3 comprises 13 residues. The CDR3 here is CASSHGWTGELLF. CDR3 nucleotide sequence: TGTGCCAGCAGCCATGGGTGGACCGGGGAGCTGTTATTT.

The genes are TRBV20-1 and TRBJ2-3; D perhaps matches TRBD1 (6 bases). Deletions cut 1 base from V and 1 base from J, with 12 bases between. Germline CDR1 is DFQATT and CDR2 is SNEGSKA (reference sequence). The CDR3 has 15 amino acids. CDR3 DNA sequence: TGCAGTGCTAGAGCGGTTGAGGGGGGCACAGATACGCAGTATTTT. Residues: CSARAVEGGTDTQYF.